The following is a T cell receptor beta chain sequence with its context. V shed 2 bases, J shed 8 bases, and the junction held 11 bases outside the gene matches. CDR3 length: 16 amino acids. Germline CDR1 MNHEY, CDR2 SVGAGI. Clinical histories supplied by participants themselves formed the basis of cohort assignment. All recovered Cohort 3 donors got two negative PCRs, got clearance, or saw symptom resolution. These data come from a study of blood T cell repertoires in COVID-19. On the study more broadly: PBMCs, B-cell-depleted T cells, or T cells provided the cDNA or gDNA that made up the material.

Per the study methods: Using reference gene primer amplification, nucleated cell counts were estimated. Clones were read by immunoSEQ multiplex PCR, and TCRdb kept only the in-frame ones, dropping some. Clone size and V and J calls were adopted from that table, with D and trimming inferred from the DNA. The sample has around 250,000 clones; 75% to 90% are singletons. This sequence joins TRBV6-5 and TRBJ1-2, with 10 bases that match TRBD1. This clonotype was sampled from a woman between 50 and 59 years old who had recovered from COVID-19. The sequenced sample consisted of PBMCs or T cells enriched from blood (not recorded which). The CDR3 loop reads CASSYGLTGGAGGYTF. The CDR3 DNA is TGTGCCAGCAGTTACGGTCTGACAGGGGGCGCGGGAGGCTACACCTTC.